This TCR beta chain was sequenced for a study of response to subunit inactivated influenza vaccine (dated by TCRdb to the late 2010s). Context from the whole study: Deep quantitative T cell receptor repertoire profiling was used in the study to track responses to a trivalent subunit inactivated influenza vaccine. The research as a whole found: It was suggested by the authors that each seasonal influenza vaccination may recruit only a limited number of new T cells.

Library construction relied on RT-PCR. Sequenced using an Illumina HiSeq 2500. Using fastp trimming at Q25 and MiXCR clonotype assembly, TCRdb reanalyzed the public sequencing data and kept in-frame beta chains. Each CDR3 protein appears once, grouped with its most common genes and DNA. This sample holds 450,000 to 700,000 distinct CDR3 sequences; 11% to 15% were observed only once. Together, the top ten hold 8.5% to 14% of the sample. Worth noting for this clonotype: The specificity of this receptor is unknown. Base qualities are not provided; no much larger clone lies one nucleotide away.

The junction shows trimming of 0 bases on V and 5 bases on J, plus 11 bases between the germline ends. CDR1 SGHRS and CDR2 YFSETQ are derived from the germline V gene. From the cysteine through the phenylalanine, the CDR3 covers 15 amino acids. CDR3 DNA is the only sequence kept; it has 45 bases, read in frame from the first base. The chain employs TRBV5-1 and TRBJ1-4; TRBD1 is a weak D gene call, 6 bases matching. Sequenced material: PBMCs from blood, taken 11 to 12 days after vaccination. The origin of this receptor is a man in his fifties or sixties who received an inactivated influenza vaccine. Donor details come from another sample of the same person, matched by shared clones. The DNA sequence reads TGCGCCAGCAGCTTGGCGGGGAGGGGGAATGAAAAACTGTTTTTT. Its translation is CASSLAGRGNEKLFF.